Presented here are 10 T cell receptor beta chains from one specimen sequenced in a study of shared clonotypes between healthy human individuals. Selected positively for CCR7 and CD45RO-negative, naive CD8 cells excluded terminally differentiated effector memory CD45RA+ cells. Data came from immunoSEQ multiplex PCR; TCRdb stores just in-frame clones and leaves some out. The data hold hundreds of thousands of clones, with 95% to 97% observed a single time. The sample comprised naive CD8+ T cells sorted from blood. These receptors came from a woman in her twenties or thirties in good health.

The rearrangement joins TRBV7-8 to TRBJ2-1; no firm D call. V was trimmed by 3 bases and J by 8 bases, leaving 14 bases between them. There are 14 residues in the CDR3. Per germline, CDR1 SGHVS and CDR2 FQNEAQ. The CDR3 DNA sequence: TGTGCCAGCAGCTTTCGAAGCTTAATCGATGAGCAGTTCTTC. It specifies CASSFRSLIDEQFF.

This clone occurred once. The chain recombines TRBV9 with TRBJ2-2; 9 nucleotides match TRBD2. V gave up 0 bases and J gave up 6 bases; unmatched junction bases: 9. The CDR3 has 17 residues. The germline V gene encodes CDR1 SGDLS and CDR2 YYNGEE. The CDR3 DNA sequence: TGTGCCAGCAGCGTAGCCTGGGGGCTAGCGGGACCCGGGGAGCTGTTTTTT. This sequence encodes CASSVAWGLAGPGELFF.

This chain connects TRBV7-9 to TRBJ2-1, with D hard to call. The germline V gene has CDR1 SEHNR and CDR2 FQNEAQ (reference sequence). This CDR3 comprises 16 residues. Trimming removed 4 bases at V and 8 bases at J, with 21 bases between. For the CDR3, the DNA is TGTGCCAGCAGCTGCGAGAGCTGTTTTTGGCCCCATGAGCAGTTCTTC. Its protein product is CASSCESCFWPHEQFF.

The chain carries TRBV29-1 and TRBJ2-7; TRBD1 agrees at 10 bases. Germline V gives CDR1 SQVTM, CDR2 ANQGSEA. CDR3 length: 13 residues. V shed 7 bases, J shed 4 bases, and the junction held 7 bases outside the gene matches. The CDR3 protein is CSGLGDRGYEQYF. The CDR3 DNA sequence: TGCAGCGGGCTCGGGGACAGGGGTTACGAGCAGTACTTC.

This rearrangement joins TRBV5-1 to TRBJ2-7, with 10 bases lining up with TRBD2. CDR3 length equals 15 residues. Germline lookup yields CDR1 SGHRS and CDR2 YFSETQ. The trim removed 0 bases at V and 0 bases at J, leaving 0 bases unmatched. Written as DNA, the CDR3 is TGCGCCAGCAGCTTGGGACTAGCGGGCTCCTACGAGCAGTACTTC. It is translated as CASSLGLAGSYEQYF.

This clone was seen just once. The chain joins TRBV2 to TRBJ1-1; TRBD1 is a possible D gene (6 bases). The CDR3 length is 15 residues. Germline V lookup: CDR1 SNHLY, CDR2 FYNNEI. V was trimmed by 6 bases and J by 2 bases, leaving 16 bases between them. The CDR3 DNA reads TGTGCCAGCAGGGACAGCCCTAAGTCCAACACTGAAGCTTTCTTT. This codes for CASRDSPKSNTEAFF.

With respect to this clone: Other DNA sequences within the sample encode an identical CDR3. The CDR3 spells CASSFRLNTGELFF. The CDR3 DNA follows: TGTGCCAGCAGTTTTAGGTTGAACACCGGGGAGCTGTTTTTT. The chain uses TRBV28 and TRBJ2-2; D ambiguous. The CDR3 loop spans 14 amino acids. Between the trimmed V and J ends, which lost 3 bases and 1 base, there was a span of 6 bases. Germline CDR1 MDHEN, CDR2 SYDVKM.

The chain joins TRBV4-1 to TRBJ1-1, with D uncertain. Germline V gene data show CDR1 as MGHRA and CDR2 as YSYEKL. The CDR3 is 14 amino acids. V lost 0 bases and J 3 bases, leaving 8 bases between the germline ends. The CDR3 reads CASSQDMEDTEAFF. The CDR3 bases are TGCGCCAGCAGCCAAGATATGGAGGACACTGAAGCTTTCTTT.

The chain is built from TRBV28 and TRBJ2-7, with TRBD2 matching over 10 bases. V gave up 7 bases and J gave up 4 bases; unmatched junction bases: 4. The CDR3 covers 13 residues. Germline V gene lookup returns CDR1 MDHEN and CDR2 SYDVKM. CDR3 protein: CASKGLAVYEQYF. The CDR3 nucleotides are TGTGCCAGCAAAGGACTAGCGGTTTACGAGCAGTACTTC.

The V and J genes are TRBV11-2 and TRBJ2-7, with TRBD1 identical over 8 bases. Germline V gene sequence: CDR1 SGHAT, CDR2 FQNNGV. J gave up 2 bases and V 5 bases, and 2 bases lay outside the gene matches. The CDR3 runs 13 residues. As DNA, the CDR3 is TGTGCCAGCAGCCCGACAGGGGCCTACGAGCAGTACTTC. It translates to CASSPTGAYEQYF.